These 25 T cell receptor beta chains were all obtained from the same sample, sequenced in a study of blood T cell repertoires in COVID-19. The method was immunoSEQ multiplex PCR; TCRdb's version includes in-frame clones alone and lacks a portion of them. Among under 250,000 clones listed, 85% were seen once. The sample was peripheral blood. These TCRs come from a woman aged 70-85 years with COVID-19, enrolled during active disease.

The chain is built from TRBV24-1 and TRBJ2-2; 9 bases fit TRBD1. Germline lookup yields CDR1 KGHDR and CDR2 SFDVKD. Trimming removed 9 bases from V and 1 base from J; junction bases left unmatched: 5. The length of the CDR3 is 15 residues. The CDR3 coding sequence is TGTGCCACCGGTGGGGGACAGGGGAACACCGGGGAGCTGTTTTTT. It specifies CATGGGQGNTGELFF.

The gene calls are TRBV5-8 and TRBJ2-5; 11 bases are a match to TRBD1. The junction had 2 bases not matched to a gene; V was cut back by 0 bases and J by 4 bases. The length of the CDR3 is 15 residues. Germline V gives CDR1 SGHTS, CDR2 YDEGEE. The CDR3 DNA reads as TGTGCCAGCAGCTTGGGGACAGGGGGCGCAGAGACCCAGTACTTC. Amino acid sequence: CASSLGTGGAETQYF.

The chain has TRBV6-5 and TRBJ2-2; TRBD1 is a possible D gene (6 bases). The CDR3 is made up of 14 amino acids. V lost 7 bases and J lost 5, with 14 bases in between. CDR1 is MNHEY, CDR2 SVGAGI, per germline. The CDR3 sequence is CASTRDTITGELFF. CDR3 nucleotides: TGTGCCAGCACCAGGGACACCATAACCGGGGAGCTGTTTTTT.

This chain uses TRBV18 with TRBJ1-5; D is unresolved. V was clipped by 4 bases and J by 2 bases, with 12 bases between them. CDR1 is KGHSH and CDR2 is LQKENI in the germline V gene. The CDR3 is 15 amino acids. The CDR3 nucleotides are TGTGCCAGCTCACACGAGGGAAGGGGCAATCAGCCCCAGCATTTT. Translation: CASSHEGRGNQPQHF.

CDR3 residues: CSVDGGVGDEQYF. The DNA for the CDR3 is TGCAGCGTTGATGGAGGGGTTGGGGACGAGCAGTACTTC. This chain uses TRBV29-1 with TRBJ2-7, with D possibly matching TRBD2 (6 bases). CDR3 length: 13 amino acids. Trimming removed 3 bases at V and 5 bases at J, with 14 bases between. The germline V gene has CDR1 SQVTM and CDR2 ANQGSEA.

The chain has TRBV10-3 and TRBJ2-7; 12 bases align to TRBD2. Germline V gene sequence: CDR1 ENHRY, CDR2 SYGVKD. This CDR3 is 14 amino acids long. J gave up 4 bases and V 6 bases, and 4 bases lay outside the gene matches. The CDR3 DNA reads as TGTGCCATCAGCAGGACTAGCGGGGAGTACGAGCAGTACTTC. The encoded protein is CAISRTSGEYEQYF.

The chain joins TRBV24-1 to TRBJ1-5; tentative D call: TRBD1 (5 bases). Trimming cost V 5 bases and J 11 bases, with 15 bases left between them. From germline, CDR1 is KGHDR and CDR2 SFDVKD. This CDR3 contains 13 residues. This CDR3 is CATSAGGDIAQHF. Written as DNA, the CDR3 is TGTGCCACCAGTGCTGGAGGGGATATAGCCCAGCATTTT.

J is TRBJ2-5 and V is TRBV19; possibly TRBD1 for D (6 bases). CDR3 length equals 13 residues. Germline V CDR1 and CDR2: LNHDA, SQIVND (reference sequence). Deletions cut 8 bases from V and 3 bases from J, with 13 bases between. In DNA form, the CDR3 reads TGTGCCAGTGGGGGCGGTAGCAAAGAGACCCAGTACTTC. Amino acid sequence: CASGGGSKETQYF.

This chain uses TRBV19 with TRBJ1-5; the D gene is possibly TRBD1 (6 bases). The CDR3 extends over 15 amino acids. Germline CDR1 is LNHDA and CDR2 is SQIVND (reference sequence). V was cut by 4 bases and J by 3 bases, with 13 bases left in between. The CDR3 reads CASSTGVTANQPQHF. The CDR3 DNA reads TGTGCCAGTAGTACAGGGGTGACGGCCAATCAGCCCCAGCATTTT.

This clone came up a few times. V and J are TRBV23-1 and TRBJ2-2, with TRBD1 identical over 12 bases. TRBV23-1 is marked as an open reading frame, function uncertain. V gave up 3 bases and J gave up 5 bases; unmatched junction bases: 7. The CDR3 is 17 amino acids. The CDR3: CASSQRDRGRLTGELFF. The CDR3 DNA reads as TGCGCCAGCAGTCAGCGGGACAGGGGGCGCCTAACCGGGGAGCTGTTTTTT.

The CDR3 reads CASSLPGNQPQHF. CDR3 sequence (DNA): TGTGCCAGCAGCTTGCCCGGGAATCAGCCCCAGCATTTT. This chain connects TRBV5-5 to TRBJ1-5, with D hard to call. V lost 1 base and J lost 4, with 6 bases in between. The CDR3 length is 13 residues. The germline gives CDR1 SGHKS, CDR2 YYEKEE (reference sequence).

In this sample, this clone turned up a few times. The V call is TRBV30, the J call TRBJ1-2; D is unclear. The V gene lost 2 bases and the J gene lost 2 bases, with 12 bases spanning the gap. Germline V CDR1 and CDR2: GTSNPN, SVGIG (reference sequence). The CDR3 consists of 14 residues. DNA of the CDR3: TGTGCCTGGAGTTCCGGGAGCTCGAACTATGGCTACACCTTC. This sequence encodes CAWSSGSSNYGYTF.

CDR3 in amino acids: CASSLALGTGQGGNTIYF. CDR3 sequence (DNA): TGTGCCAGCAGCTTAGCCTTAGGTACGGGACAGGGCGGAAACACCATATATTTT. The chain couples TRBV7-2 to TRBJ1-3; TRBD1 agrees at 9 bases. The germline V gene has CDR1 SGHTA and CDR2 FQGNSA. J lost 4 bases, V lost 0 bases, and 10 bases had no gene match. This CDR3 region has 18 residues.

The CDR3 sequence: CASSRTSQETQYF. The CDR3 DNA reads TGTGCCAGCAGTCGGACTTCCCAAGAGACCCAGTACTTC. The chain has TRBV27 and TRBJ2-5, with D perhaps matching TRBD2 (5 bases). Germline V gene data show CDR1 as MNHEY and CDR2 as SMNVEV (reference sequence). The CDR3 spans 13 residues. Trimming stripped 5 bases from V and 1 base from J, with 8 bases between.

The rearrangement joins TRBV11-2 to TRBJ2-3; TRBD2 agrees at 9 bases. The CDR3 runs to 15 residues. CDR1 SGHAT and CDR2 FQNNGV come from the germline V gene. V was clipped by 3 bases and J by 5 bases; unmatched bases: 6. The CDR3 region is CASSLRGGREDTQYF. In nucleotides, the CDR3 is TGTGCCAGCAGCTTGCGGGGGGGGCGAGAAGATACGCAGTATTTT.

The rearrangement uses TRBV5-1 and TRBJ2-1, with 9 bases matching TRBD2. This CDR3 comprises 15 residues. Unmatched junction bases numbered 14, after V lost 7 bases and J lost 9 bases. Looked up from germline, CDR1 is SGHRS and CDR2 is YFSETQ. The CDR3 loop reads CASGSGGGAVVEQFF. The CDR3 coding sequence is TGCGCCAGCGGATCGGGCGGGGGGGCCGTGGTTGAGCAGTTCTTC.

The chain uses TRBV7-2 and TRBJ1-6, with a tentative D call TRBD1 (5 bases). From germline, CDR1 is SGHTA and CDR2 FQGNSA. This CDR3 has 16 amino acids. Trimming stripped 5 bases from V and 7 bases from J, with 18 bases between. As DNA, the CDR3 is TGTGCCAGCAGCCTAAATGCGGGGCGAGCGAATTCACCCCTCCACTTT. It yields the protein CASSLNAGRANSPLHF.

The rearrangement joins TRBV6-2 or TRBV6-3 to TRBJ2-3, with 7 nucleotides matching TRBD2. After removal of 0 bases from V and 2 bases from J, the junction contained 8 bases not matched to a gene. Germline assignment: CDR1 MNHEY and CDR2 SVGEGT. The length of the CDR3 is 17 residues. The CDR3 region is CASSYSSSGDYTDTQYF. In nucleotides, the CDR3 is TGTGCCAGCAGTTACTCTTCTAGCGGCGATTACACAGATACGCAGTATTTT.

This chain links TRBV6-2 or TRBV6-3 with TRBJ2-7; possible D gene TRBD1, 5 bases. The V end was cut by 4 bases, the J end by 5 bases, with 15 bases between. The CDR3 spans 14 residues. Germline V gene data show CDR1 as MNHEY and CDR2 as SVGEGT. The DNA for the CDR3 is TGTGCCAGCAGTTTTTTCGACAGTTCGAACGAGCAGTACTTC. Residues: CASSFFDSSNEQYF.

V is TRBV7-3 and J is TRBJ2-7; D remains ambiguous. This CDR3 has 12 residues. The V gene lost 6 bases and the J gene lost 6 bases, with 12 bases spanning the gap. CDR1 and CDR2 (germline): SGHTA, FQGTGA. This CDR3 reads CASRGAGVEQYF. DNA for the CDR3: TGTGCCAGCAGGGGCGCCGGCGTCGAGCAGTACTTC. Full variable domain (outside the CDR3, taken from reference TRBV7-3 and TRBJ2-7): GAGVSQTPSNKVTEKGKYVELRCDPISGHTALYWYRQSLGQGPEFLIYFQGTGAADDSGLPNDRFFAVRPEGSVSTLKIQRTERGDSAVYLCASRGAGVEQYFGPGTRLTVT.

A few counts support this clone. Other DNA sequences of this sample code for an identical CDR3. The CDR3 region has the DNA TGTGCCAGCAGCTTAGAACAAGAATATGGCTACACCTTC. Amino acid sequence: CASSLEQEYGYTF. The chain recombines TRBV11-2 with TRBJ1-2, with no clear D. Trimming pared 0 bases from V and 5 bases from J, leaving 7 bases between. Per germline, CDR1 SGHAT and CDR2 FQNNGV. The CDR3 sequence is 13 residues long.

V and J are TRBV27 and TRBJ2-7; D possibly corresponds to TRBD1 (6 bases). The CDR3 has 12 amino acids. V was shortened by 5 bases and J by 3 bases, with 8 bases between the two germline ends. Germline CDR1 reads MNHEY; CDR2 reads SMNVEV (reference sequence). The CDR3 region has the DNA TGTGCCAGCAGTCTACAGGGCTACGAGCAGTACTTC. It specifies CASSLQGYEQYF.

In this sample, this clone turned up once. The genes are TRBV4-1 and TRBJ1-2, with 7 nucleotides matching TRBD1. The CDR3 length is 17 residues. J lost 2 bases, V lost 2 bases, and 11 bases had no gene match. The germline CDR1 and CDR2 sequences are MGHRA and YSYEKL. The CDR3 reads CASSQIALGTANYGYTF. The CDR3 DNA sequence: TGCGCCAGCAGCCAAATAGCTTTGGGGACAGCGAACTATGGCTACACCTTC.

This clone was seen just once. CDR3 sequence: CASSQGTSNEQFF. The DNA of the CDR3 is TGTGCCAGCAGCCAAGGGACTTCTAATGAGCAGTTCTTC. The J gene is TRBJ2-1, the V gene TRBV4-2; weak D call: TRBD2 (5 bases). The V gene's germline CDR1 is LGHNA and CDR2 YNFKEQ. Trimming left V 1 base short and J 7 bases short, with 8 bases between. The CDR3 is made up of 13 amino acids.

The chain uses TRBV7-2 and TRBJ1-2; 9 bases are a match to TRBD1. The ends lost 5 bases at V and 2 bases at J; junction bases unmatched: 9. This CDR3 is 16 amino acids long. The germline V gene has CDR1 SGHTA and CDR2 FQGNSA. This CDR3 is CASSLARDRENYGYTF. The CDR3 DNA sequence: TGTGCCAGCAGCCTCGCAAGGGACAGGGAAAACTATGGCTACACCTTC.